The TCR beta chain described here comes from a study of radiation and T cells in renal cell carcinoma. Time point indicated: blood 4 weeks post-SBRT, at nephrectomy. Treatment defined: 15 Gy SBRT to primary tumor, nephrectomy 4 weeks later. Nephrectomy followed 15 Gy stereotactic body radiation by 4 weeks. With respect to this clone: Its antigen is unknown.

The CDR3 extends over 15 amino acids. CDR1 is SGHTA, CDR2 FQGNSA, per germline. V gave up 3 bases and J gave up 4 bases; unmatched junction bases: 6. Study findings and constraints: Pretreatment tumor biopsies were lacking, so baseline clonotypes are unknown.

Data came from immunoSEQ multiplex PCR; TCRdb stores just in-frame clones and leaves some out. This table holds around 180,000 clones, around 90% found once. The material sequenced was blood, taken from a patient whose treatment included radiotherapy and nephrectomy. This clonotype originated in a woman in her 50s with renal cell carcinoma. The chain recombines TRBV7-2 with TRBJ2-3; the match to TRBD2 covers 8 bases. CDR3 in amino acids: CASSFWTSPPDTQYF. The CDR3 bases are TGTGCCAGCAGCTTTTGGACTAGCCCCCCAGATACGCAGTATTTT.